These 25 T cell receptor beta chains came from one sample sequenced in a study of Graves' ophthalmopathy and Graves' hyperthyroidism. RNA served as the template for amplifying TCR beta CDR3 regions. Second-round multiplex PCR followed a first-round RT-PCR using HTBI primers. TCRdb reanalysed the multiplex PCR reads using MiXCR and keeps one entry per CDR3 protein. The table shows about 50,000 distinct CDR3 sequences, with under 55% occurring only once. Sequencing was carried out using peripheral blood. Source of these receptors: an adult woman with Graves' ophthalmopathy.

This clonotype appeared many times. The V call is TRBV7-8, the J call TRBJ1-4; 7 positions agree with TRBD1. Germline values: CDR1 SGHVS, CDR2 FQNEAQ. The CDR3 extends over 16 amino acids. V shed 7 bases, J shed 0 bases, and the junction held 8 bases outside the gene matches. This CDR3 reads CASTQKGQTTNEKLFF. CDR3 DNA: TGTGCCAGCACCCAAAAGGGACAGACAACTAATGAAAAACTGTTTTTT. The entire variable domain, with the rest obtained from reference TRBV7-8 and TRBJ1-4, is as follows: GAGVSQSPRYKVAKRGQDVALRCDPISGHVSLFWYQQALGQGPEFLTYFQNEAQLDKSGLPSDRFFAERPEGSVSTLKIQRTQQEDSAVYLCASTQKGQTTNEKLFFGSGTQLSVL.

Remarks on this clonotype: The conserved final phenylalanine or tryptophan is absent from the CDR3, which likely points to a read error. It is unclear where the CDR3 begins or ends on the DNA, so no DNA is shown, and the CDR3 is as TCRdb lists it. The rearrangement links TRBV12-3 or TRBV12-4 to TRBJ2-2; the table names TRBD2, a call not compared with the DNA. A total of 15 residues make up the CDR3, ends included. This CDR3 reads CASSFGDWNTGEPFS.

The chain couples TRBV28 to TRBJ1-5, with 7 bases identical to TRBD1. The junction had 6 bases not matched to a gene; V was cut back by 3 bases and J by 1 base. From germline, CDR1 is MDHEN and CDR2 SYDVKM. The length of the CDR3 is 16 residues. CDR3 sequence: CASSLGGTDSNQPQHF. The DNA of the CDR3 is TGTGCCAGCAGTTTGGGAGGGACAGACAGCAATCAGCCCCAGCATTTT.

This clonotype occurred many times. The chain is built from TRBV5-1 and TRBJ1-1; 7 nucleotides line up with TRBD1. J gave up 4 bases and V 0 bases, and 9 bases lay outside the gene matches. Germline values: CDR1 SGHRS, CDR2 YFSETQ. This CDR3 contains 16 residues. The CDR3 region has the DNA TGCGCCAGCAGCTTGGGACAGGGTTCTTTACGCACTGAAGCTTTCTTT. This gives the protein CASSLGQGSLRTEAFF.

This clonotype showed up many times. The V call is TRBV12-2, the J call TRBJ2-3; no check of the table's D call, TRBD1, against the DNA was made. TRBV12-2 is a recognized pseudogene. The CDR3 extends over 18 amino acids. The CDR3 bases are TGTGCAAGTCGCTTAGCGCTCCACCAGGGCGGGAGCACAGATACGCAGTATTTT. Its protein product is CASRLALHQGGSTDTQYF.

The V gene is TRBV20-1, the J gene TRBJ2-2, with 7 bases fitting TRBD2. CDR3 length: 16 residues. Germline V gene lookup returns CDR1 DFQATT and CDR2 SNEGSKA (reference sequence). CDR3 amino acids: CSVVSLWGGRAGELFF. In DNA form, the CDR3 reads TGCAGCGTTGTTTCTCTGTGGGGAGGGAGGGCCGGGGAGCTGTTTTTT.

This clonotype was recorded many times. This sequence joins TRBV5-1 and TRBJ2-3; 8 bases line up with TRBD2. Germline CDR1 reads SGHRS; CDR2 reads YFSETQ. Trimming at V came to 5 bases and at J to 1 base, leaving 6 bases not matched to a gene. The CDR3 runs 15 residues. The DNA for the CDR3 is TGCGCCAGCAGGGCCTCGACTAGCGGCACAGATACGCAGTATTTT. It is translated as CASRASTSGTDTQYF.

This clonotype is labeled medium-sized. The CDR3 DNA reads TGTGCCAGCAGCCGCACAGGGTCCGAGCAGTACTTC. Residues: CASSRTGSEQYF. The chain uses TRBV7-9 and TRBJ2-7; maybe TRBD1 (6 bases). The CDR3 sequence is 12 residues long. Between the trimmed V and J ends, which lost 5 bases and 6 bases, there was a span of 11 bases. CDR1 is SEHNR and CDR2 is FQNEAQ in the germline V gene (reference sequence).

The chain carries TRBV12-3 or TRBV12-4 and TRBJ2-3; D remains unclear. V lost 2 bases, J lost 4 bases, and 7 bases lay in between. The CDR3 sequence is 13 residues long. The CDR3 spells CASSLWIPDTQYF. The DNA for the CDR3 is TGTGCCAGCAGTTTATGGATCCCAGATACGCAGTATTTT.

The gene calls are TRBV11-2 and TRBJ2-2; D gene uncertain. The CDR3 consists of 14 residues. Per germline, CDR1 SGHAT and CDR2 FQNNGV. V gave up 3 bases and J gave up 5 bases, with 10 bases separating them. CDR3 DNA sequence: TGTGCCAGCAGCTTCACTCCGTGGACCGGGGAGCTGTTTTTT. This translates into CASSFTPWTGELFF.

This clonotype appeared many times. This chain connects TRBV11-2 to TRBJ2-3, with D uncertain. V lost 8 bases and J lost 0, with 12 bases in between. The CDR3 length is 14 residues. The germline V gene has CDR1 SGHAT and CDR2 FQNNGV. The CDR3 sequence is CASLTGPSTDTQYF. CDR3 in DNA: TGTGCCAGCCTAACTGGGCCCAGCACAGATACGCAGTATTTT.

A few counts support this clonotype. This chain uses TRBV7-2 with TRBJ2-5, with 7 bases matching TRBD2. The CDR3 covers 11 residues. Germline loops: CDR1 SGHTA, CDR2 FQGNSA. V shed 5 bases and J 7 bases; nucleotides not matched to a gene: 1. The CDR3: CASSRGGTQYF. CDR3 coding DNA: TGTGCCAGCAGCCGCGGGGGGACCCAGTACTTC.

This clonotype appeared many times. The junction and the germline gene differ at one end; a read error may be behind it. The chain links TRBV4-1 to TRBJ1-1; TRBD1 matches at 8 bases. This CDR3 comprises 15 residues. Germline CDR1 and CDR2: MGHRA and YSYEKL. The CDR3 nucleotides are TGCGCCAGCACTCCAAGGAGACAGGGGAACTCTGAAGCTTTCTTT. This encodes CASTPRRQGNSEAFF.

V usage is TRBV20-1 and J usage is TRBJ1-2; 10 bases are shared with TRBD1. Germline lookup yields CDR1 DFQATT and CDR2 SNEGSKA (reference sequence). With 1 base clipped from V and 4 bases from J, the junction kept 12 bases outside the gene matches. This CDR3 spans 17 amino acids. The CDR3 nucleotides read TGCAGTGCTAGAGCACCCCTCTCGGGACAGGGGAGCTATGGCTACACCTTC. Translation gives CSARAPLSGQGSYGYTF.

As for this clonotype: A much bigger clone sits one base away, suggesting this may be a read error. This chain joins TRBV3-1 and TRBJ1-2; D unclear. The CDR3 is made up of 14 amino acids. CDR1 and CDR2 from the germline V gene are LGHDT and YNNKEL (reference sequence). The CDR3 sequence is CASSQDVVGNGCTF. CDR3 nucleotides: TGTGCCAGCAGCCAAGATGTCGTGGGGAATGGCTGCACCTTC.

Many counts were recorded for this clonotype. The chain links TRBV19 to TRBJ2-2; TRBD1 matches 10 bases. The germline V gene has CDR1 LNHDA and CDR2 SQIVND (reference sequence). This CDR3 is built from 16 residues. V lost 5 bases and J lost 5; bases outside the gene matches: 8. The CDR3 is CASSALPGQGTGELFF. The CDR3 coding sequence is TGTGCCAGTAGTGCCCTGCCGGGACAGGGGACCGGGGAGCTGTTTTTT. Filled out from reference TRBV19 and TRBJ2-2, the complete variable domain reads DGGITQSPKYLFRKEGQNVTLSCEQNLNHDAMYWYRQDPGQGLRLIYYSQIVNDFQKGDIAEGYSVSREKKESFPLTVTSAQKNPTAFYLCASSALPGQGTGELFFGEGSRLTVL.

The rearrangement uses TRBV10-3 and TRBJ2-1; D gene ambiguous. Germline V CDR1 and CDR2: ENHRY, SYGVKD. The CDR3 has 13 residues. The V end was cut by 7 bases, the J end by 10 bases, with 17 bases between. CDR3 nucleotides: TGTGCCATCAAAGTATCCAGCTTACGCGAGCAGTTCTTC. Residues: CAIKVSSLREQFF.

This clonotype was recorded at least ten times. The chain has TRBV6-6 and TRBJ2-1; no firm D call. CDR1 is MNHNY, CDR2 SVGAGI, per germline (reference sequence). Trimming took off 0 bases at V and 14 bases at J, with 8 bases between the two ends. The CDR3 length is 11 residues. In nucleotides, the CDR3 is TGTGCCAGCAGTTACTCTAGAGAGGAGTTCTTC. It is translated as CASSYSREEFF.

This clonotype came up many times. With a much larger clone just one base away, this may be a read error. The gene calls are TRBV7-8 and TRBJ2-7; TRBD2 aligns across 8 bases. Germline V gene lookup returns CDR1 SGHVS and CDR2 FQNEAQ. V lost 3 bases, J lost 3 bases, and 10 bases stayed unmatched. The CDR3 loop spans 16 amino acids. CDR3 DNA sequence: TGTGCCAGCAGCTTGGTTCGGCGGGAGGTGGACTACGAGCAGTACTTC. It yields the protein CASSLVRREVDYEQYF.

V gene TRBV29-1 combines with J gene TRBJ2-1, with D possibly TRBD2 on 6 matching bases. The length of the CDR3 is 11 residues. Trimming left V 4 bases short and J 7 bases short, with 8 bases between. Germline lookup yields CDR1 SQVTM and CDR2 ANQGSEA. The CDR3 sequence is CSVGRGNEQFF. The CDR3 DNA sequence: TGCAGCGTTGGCCGGGGGAATGAGCAGTTCTTC.

In its sample, this clonotype was seen a few times. The chain uses TRBV18 and TRBJ2-1, with TRBD1 matching over 8 bases. The CDR3 spans 15 residues. Germline CDR1 and CDR2: KGHSH and LQKENI. The trim removed 5 bases at V and 2 bases at J, leaving 5 bases unmatched. CDR3 protein: CASSFRQGTYNEQFF. The CDR3 DNA reads as TGTGCCAGCTCATTCCGACAGGGGACCTACAATGAGCAGTTCTTC.

This clonotype occurred many times. This chain uses TRBV11-2 with TRBJ2-3; TRBD2 agrees at 8 bases. The CDR3 is 15 residues long. Trimming at V came to 4 bases and at J to 5 bases, leaving 8 bases not matched to a gene. Per the germline V gene, CDR1 is SGHAT and CDR2 is FQNNGV. The DNA of the CDR3 is TGTGCCAGCAGCTCGCTAGCGGGCGGGGTAGATACGCAGTATTTT. Encoded protein: CASSSLAGGVDTQYF. Full variable domain (rest looked up from reference TRBV11-2 and TRBJ2-3): EAGVAQSPRYKIIEKRQSVAFWCNPISGHATLYWYQQILGQGPKLLIQFQNNGVVDDSQLPKDRFSAERLKGVDSTLKIQPAKLEDSAVYLCASSSLAGGVDTQYFGPGTRLTVL.

This clonotype occurred many times. The chain couples TRBV20-1 to TRBJ1-1; 10 nucleotides match TRBD1. CDR3 length: 12 amino acids. Germline-derived CDR1 and CDR2 are DFQATT and SNEGSKA (reference sequence). Germline trimming cut 5 bases from V and 3 bases from J; bases unmatched to any gene: 0. CDR3 in DNA: TGCAGTGCTGGACAGGGGGACACTGAAGCTTTCTTT. Translated: CSAGQGDTEAFF.

Concerning this clonotype itself: A junction end diverges from the germline sequence, so it may reflect a read error. V gene TRBV27 combines with J gene TRBJ1-4, with a weak D call TRBD1 (6 bases). Germline CDR1 reads MNHEY; CDR2 reads SMNVEV (reference sequence). The length of the CDR3 is 18 residues. The DNA of the CDR3 is TGTGCCAGCAGATCCTGGACAGCCTCAATCTTAACTAATGAGAAACTGTCTTTT. The encoded protein is CASRSWTASILTNEKLSF.

By frequency in the sample, this clonotype is medium-sized. This sequence joins TRBV19 and TRBJ1-6; D is perhaps TRBD1 (5 bases). Germline V gives CDR1 LNHDA, CDR2 SQIVND (reference sequence). The CDR3 is 13 amino acids. V was shortened by 7 bases and J by 9 bases, with 13 bases between the two germline ends. The CDR3 spells CASNWGRGSPLHF. CDR3 nucleotides: TGTGCCAGTAATTGGGGGAGAGGTTCACCCCTCCACTTT.